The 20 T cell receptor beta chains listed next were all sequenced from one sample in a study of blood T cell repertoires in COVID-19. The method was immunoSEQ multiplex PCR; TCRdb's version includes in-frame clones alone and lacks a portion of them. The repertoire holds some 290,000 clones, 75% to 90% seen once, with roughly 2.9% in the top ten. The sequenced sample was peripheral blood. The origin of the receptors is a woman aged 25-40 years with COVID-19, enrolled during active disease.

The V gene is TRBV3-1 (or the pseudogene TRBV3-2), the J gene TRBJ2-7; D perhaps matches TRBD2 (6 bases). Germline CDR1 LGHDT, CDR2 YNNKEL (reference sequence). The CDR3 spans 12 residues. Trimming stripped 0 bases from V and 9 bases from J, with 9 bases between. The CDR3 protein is CASSQDWGGQYF. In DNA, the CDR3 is TGTGCCAGCAGCCAAGATTGGGGAGGGCAGTACTTC.

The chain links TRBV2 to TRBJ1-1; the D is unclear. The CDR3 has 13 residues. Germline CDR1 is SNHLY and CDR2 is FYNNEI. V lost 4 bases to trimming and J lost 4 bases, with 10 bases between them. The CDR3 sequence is CASSGTMSTEAFF. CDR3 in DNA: TGTGCCAGCAGTGGGACTATGAGCACTGAAGCTTTCTTT.

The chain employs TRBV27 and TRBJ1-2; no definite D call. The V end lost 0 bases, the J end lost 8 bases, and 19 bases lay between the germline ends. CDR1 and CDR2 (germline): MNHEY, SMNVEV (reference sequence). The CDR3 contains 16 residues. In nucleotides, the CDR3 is TGTGCCAGCAGTTTATCCCCCCGTGCCCCCACCCGGGGCTACACCTTC. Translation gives CASSLSPRAPTRGYTF.

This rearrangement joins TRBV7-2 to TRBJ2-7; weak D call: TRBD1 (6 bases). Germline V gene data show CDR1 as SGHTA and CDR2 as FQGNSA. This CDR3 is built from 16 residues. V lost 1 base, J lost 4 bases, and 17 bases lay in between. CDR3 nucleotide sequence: TGTGCCAGCAGCTTAGATTGGCAGGGGCCTCCTTACGAGCAGTACTTC. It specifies CASSLDWQGPPYEQYF.

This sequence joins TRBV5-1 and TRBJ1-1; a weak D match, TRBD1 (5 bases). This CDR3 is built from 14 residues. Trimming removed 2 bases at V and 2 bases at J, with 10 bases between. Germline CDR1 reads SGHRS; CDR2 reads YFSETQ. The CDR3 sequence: CASSFQTANTEAFF. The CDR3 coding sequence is TGCGCCAGCAGCTTCCAGACAGCTAACACTGAAGCTTTCTTT.

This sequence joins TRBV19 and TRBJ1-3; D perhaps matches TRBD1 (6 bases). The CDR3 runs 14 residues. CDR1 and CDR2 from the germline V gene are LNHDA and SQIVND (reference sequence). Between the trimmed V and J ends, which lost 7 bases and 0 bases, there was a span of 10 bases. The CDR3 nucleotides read TGTGCCAGTAAAGAGGGGGACTCTGGAAACACCATATATTTT. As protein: CASKEGDSGNTIYF.

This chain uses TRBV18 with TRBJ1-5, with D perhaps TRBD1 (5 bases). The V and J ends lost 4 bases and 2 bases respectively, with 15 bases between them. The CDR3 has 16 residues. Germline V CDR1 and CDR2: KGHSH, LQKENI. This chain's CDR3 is CASSLLGTGGNQPQHF. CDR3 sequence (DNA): TGTGCCAGCTCACTACTCGGGACTGGCGGCAATCAGCCCCAGCATTTT.

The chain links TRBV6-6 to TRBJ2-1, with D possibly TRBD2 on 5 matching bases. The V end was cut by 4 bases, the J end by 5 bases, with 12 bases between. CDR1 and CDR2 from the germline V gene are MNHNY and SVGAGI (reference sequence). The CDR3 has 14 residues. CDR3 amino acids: CASSSSPGNNEQFF. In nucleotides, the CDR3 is TGTGCCAGCAGTTCCTCTCCGGGGAACAATGAGCAGTTCTTC.

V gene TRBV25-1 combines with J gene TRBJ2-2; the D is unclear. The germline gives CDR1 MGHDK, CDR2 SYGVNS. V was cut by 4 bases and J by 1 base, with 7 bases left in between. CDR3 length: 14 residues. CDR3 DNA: TGTGCCAGCAGTGTCAACTGGAACACCGGGGAGCTGTTTTTT. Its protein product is CASSVNWNTGELFF.

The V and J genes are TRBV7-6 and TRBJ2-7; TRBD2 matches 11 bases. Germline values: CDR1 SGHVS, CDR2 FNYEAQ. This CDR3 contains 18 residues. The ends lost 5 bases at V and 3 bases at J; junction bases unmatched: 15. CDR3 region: CASSLRLAGSPNNYEQYF. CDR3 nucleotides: TGTGCCAGCAGCCTCCGACTAGCGGGAAGCCCCAATAACTACGAGCAGTACTTC.

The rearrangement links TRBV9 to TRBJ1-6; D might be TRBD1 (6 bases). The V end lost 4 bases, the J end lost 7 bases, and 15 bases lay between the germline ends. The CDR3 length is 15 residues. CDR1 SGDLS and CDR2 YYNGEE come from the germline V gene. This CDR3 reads CASSPTQGENSPLHF. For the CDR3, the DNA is TGTGCCAGCAGCCCAACACAGGGTGAAAATTCACCCCTCCACTTT.

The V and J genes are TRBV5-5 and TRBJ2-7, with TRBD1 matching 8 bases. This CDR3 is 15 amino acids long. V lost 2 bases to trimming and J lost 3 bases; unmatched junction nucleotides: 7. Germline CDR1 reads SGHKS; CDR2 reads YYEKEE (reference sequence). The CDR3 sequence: CASSFQDRAFYEQYF. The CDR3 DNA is TGTGCCAGCAGCTTTCAGGACAGGGCTTTCTACGAGCAGTACTTC. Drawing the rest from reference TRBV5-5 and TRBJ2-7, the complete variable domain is DAGVTQSPTHLIKTRGQQVTLRCSPISGHKSVSWYQQVLGQGPQFIFQYYEKEERGRGNFPDRFSARQFPNYSSELNVNALLLGDSALYLCASSFQDRAFYEQYFGPGTRLTVT.

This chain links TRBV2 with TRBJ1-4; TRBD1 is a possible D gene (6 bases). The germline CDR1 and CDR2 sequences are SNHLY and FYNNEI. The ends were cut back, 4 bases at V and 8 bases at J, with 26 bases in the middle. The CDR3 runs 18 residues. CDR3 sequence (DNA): TGTGCCAGCAGTGGCCTGCGAACCCCTACAGGGAAGGGGGAAAAACTGTTTTTT. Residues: CASSGLRTPTGKGEKLFF.

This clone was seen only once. CDR3 coding DNA: TGCGCCAGCAGCCATGGCGGAGGGGGCATTAATGAAAAACTGTTTTTT. The encoded protein is CASSHGGGGINEKLFF. V usage is TRBV4-1 and J usage is TRBJ1-4; the match to TRBD1 covers 7 bases. Looked up from germline, CDR1 is MGHRA and CDR2 is YSYEKL. The CDR3 totals 16 residues. V lost 3 bases, J lost 4 bases, and 8 bases stayed unmatched.

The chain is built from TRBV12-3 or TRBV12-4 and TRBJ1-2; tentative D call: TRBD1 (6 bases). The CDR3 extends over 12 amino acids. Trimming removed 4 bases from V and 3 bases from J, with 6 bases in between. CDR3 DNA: TGTGCCAGCAGTTCAGGGGACTATGGCTACACCTTC. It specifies CASSSGDYGYTF.

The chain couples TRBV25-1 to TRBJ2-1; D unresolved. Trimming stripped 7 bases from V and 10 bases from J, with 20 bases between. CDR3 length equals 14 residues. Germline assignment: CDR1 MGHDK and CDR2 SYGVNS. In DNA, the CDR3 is TGTGCCAGCATCGCTCAGCTCGCCGGGTGGGAGCAGTTCTTC. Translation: CASIAQLAGWEQFF.

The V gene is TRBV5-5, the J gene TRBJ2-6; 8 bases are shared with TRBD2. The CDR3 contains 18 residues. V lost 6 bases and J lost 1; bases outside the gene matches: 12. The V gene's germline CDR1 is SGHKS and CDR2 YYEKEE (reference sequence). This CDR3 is CASTSPGGAGSGANVLTF. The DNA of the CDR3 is TGTGCCAGCACCTCCCCGGGGGGGGCGGGTTCTGGGGCCAACGTCCTGACTTTC.

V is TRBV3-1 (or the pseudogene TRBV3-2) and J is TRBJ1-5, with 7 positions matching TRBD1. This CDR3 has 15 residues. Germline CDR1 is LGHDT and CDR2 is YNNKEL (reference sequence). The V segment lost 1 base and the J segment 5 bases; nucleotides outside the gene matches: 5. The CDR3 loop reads CASSQGPGGHQPQHF. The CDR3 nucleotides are TGTGCCAGCAGCCAAGGGCCAGGGGGACATCAGCCCCAGCATTTT.

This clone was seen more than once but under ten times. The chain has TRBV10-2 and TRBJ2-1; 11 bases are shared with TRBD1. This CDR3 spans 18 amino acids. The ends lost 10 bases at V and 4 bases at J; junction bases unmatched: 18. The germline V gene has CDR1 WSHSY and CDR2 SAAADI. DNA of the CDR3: TGCGCCACCGACCCAACCGGGACAGGGGGACTAGTTTACAATGAGCAGTTCTTC. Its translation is CATDPTGTGGLVYNEQFF.

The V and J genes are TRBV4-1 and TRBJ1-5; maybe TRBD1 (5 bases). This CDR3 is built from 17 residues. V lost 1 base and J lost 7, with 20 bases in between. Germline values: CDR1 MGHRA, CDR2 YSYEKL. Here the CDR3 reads CASSQVLSYGGRQPQHF. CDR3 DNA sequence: TGCGCCAGCAGCCAAGTTCTATCCTACGGGGGACGACAGCCCCAGCATTTT.